Included here is one T cell receptor (beta chain) sequence, with context. The target antigen is unknown. TCRdb redid the calling of the 5' RACE reads with MiXCR, one entry per CDR3 protein. The data show about 530,000 distinct CDR3 sequences, approximately 16% seen once. The V and J ends lost 8 bases and 0 bases respectively, with 19 bases between them. The V gene's germline CDR1 is MDHEN and CDR2 SYDVKM. CDR3 length: 16 amino acids. This sample was taken from a study of identical twins. Study findings and constraints: Findings came from cross-sectional statistics, without long-term follow-up of donors. The authors noted that invariant MAIT and iNKT cells could partly confound zero-insertion analyses.

The same data also went into a second study, on yellow fever vaccine responses in identical twins.

The sample consisted of CD4+ T cells sorted from blood. This TCR was recovered from a woman between 18 and 29 years old in good health. The chain couples TRBV28 to TRBJ1-1; D is possibly TRBD1 (6 bases). CDR3 loop: CASGGLGTHVNTEAFF. The CDR3 region has the DNA TGTGCCAGCGGCGGTCTGGGGACACATGTGAACACTGAAGCTTTCTTT.